Listed below are T cell receptor beta chains from one sample, sequenced in a study of blood T cell repertoires in COVID-19. Some clones are missing from TCRdb's copy, which holds only in-frame ones; the method was immunoSEQ multiplex PCR. The sample shows a few hundred thousand clones, around 87% of them seen only once. Sequencing used PBMCs or T cells enriched from blood (not recorded which). The source is a man younger than 40 who had recovered from COVID-19. Each CDR3 is given with its conserved first and last residue. The order of the fields is V gene, clone size, J gene, D gene, CDR3 DNA, CDR3 protein. A D gene is named only where the DNA matches it firmly. Clone size appears in some rows only: once, few, many, or a class for an expanded clone.

>TRBV7-2|.|TRBJ1-5|.
TGTGCCAGCAGCTCACAGGAAAATCAGCCCCAGCATTTT
CASSSQENQPQHF
>TRBV12-3/TRBV12-4|.|TRBJ1-2|.
TGTGCCAGCAGTTTCTTCTCTGGGGCTGGCTACACCTTC
CASSFFSGAGYTF
>TRBV7-9|.|TRBJ2-1|.
TGTGCCAGCAGCTTAGTGGCATACAATGAGCAGTTCTTC
CASSLVAYNEQFF
>TRBV27|once|TRBJ1-2|.
TGTGCCAGCAGTCTGTCCGGGACTGGCAATGGCTACACCTTC
CASSLSGTGNGYTF
>TRBV10-3|.|TRBJ2-3|TRBD1
TGTGCCATCAGCCCGTTTGGACAGGGGGTTAGCACAGATACGCAGTATTTT
CAISPFGQGVSTDTQYF
>TRBV30|.|TRBJ2-7|TRBD1
TGTGCCTGGAGTCTAGATGGTTCGGGACAGGGGTCCCACGAGCAGTACTTC
CAWSLDGSGQGSHEQYF
>TRBV3-1/TRBV3-2|.|TRBJ2-2|TRBD2
TGTGCCAGCAGCCAAGAGGAGCTAGCGGGAGGGCTGGAGCTGTTTTTT
CASSQEELAGGLELFF
>TRBV14|.|TRBJ1-2|.
TGTGCCAGCAGCCAAGATGGGACAACTAACTATGGCTACACCTTC
CASSQDGTTNYGYTF
>TRBV21-1|.|TRBJ2-1|.
TGTGCCAGCGGGGACACAGGGCGATATGTCTACAATGAGCAGTTCTTC
CASGDTGRYVYNEQFF
>TRBV28|.|TRBJ2-1|.
TGTGCCAGCAGTTTAATTGATAGGGGTGAGCAGTTCTTC
CASSLIDRGEQFF